This T cell receptor beta chain was identified in a study of T cell responses to AZD1222 COVID-19 vaccine. Regarding the study as a whole: The breadth and depth of Spike-specific TCRs increased once two AZD1222 doses had been given. Nearly half of unique spike-specific TCRs reportedly avoided B.1.351 and B.1.1.7 mutated regions. Distributed over spike, vaccine-associated CD4 TCRs predominated at 160-218 and 743-854.

Concerning this clone: Its antigen is currently unknown.

Repertoires were generated with immunoSEQ multiplex PCR, while TCRdb's copy carries only in-frame clones and drops some. The sample includes 110,000 to 150,000 clones, more than 85% seen only once; the top ten take 12%. The V end lost 4 bases, the J end lost 4 bases, and 22 bases lay between the germline ends. CDR3 size: 17 residues. Germline V lookup: CDR1 MDHEN, CDR2 SYDVKM. The chain links TRBV28 to TRBJ1-2; D unclear. The sample consisted of peripheral blood, taken after recovery from COVID-19. This clonotype was obtained from an adult who had recovered from COVID-19. The CDR3 sequence is CASSSFGSSKPVYGYTF. CDR3 nucleotide sequence: TGTGCCAGCAGTTCTTTTGGGTCTTCTAAACCTGTCTATGGCTACACCTTC.